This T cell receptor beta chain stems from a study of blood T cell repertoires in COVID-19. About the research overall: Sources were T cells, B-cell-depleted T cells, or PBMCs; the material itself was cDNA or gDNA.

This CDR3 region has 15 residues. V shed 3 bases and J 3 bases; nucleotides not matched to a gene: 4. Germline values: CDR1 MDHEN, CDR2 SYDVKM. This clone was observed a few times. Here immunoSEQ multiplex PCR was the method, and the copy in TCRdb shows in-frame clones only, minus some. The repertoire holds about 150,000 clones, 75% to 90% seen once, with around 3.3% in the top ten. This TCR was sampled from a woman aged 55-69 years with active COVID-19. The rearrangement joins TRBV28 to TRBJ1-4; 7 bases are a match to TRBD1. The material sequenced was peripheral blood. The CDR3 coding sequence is TGTGCCAGCAGTTTCCCGACAGGGTCTAATGAAAAACTGTTTTTT. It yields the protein CASSFPTGSNEKLFF. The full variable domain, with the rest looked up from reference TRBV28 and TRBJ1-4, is DVKVTQSSRYLVKRTGEKVFLECVQDMDHENMFWYRQDPGLGLRLIYFSYDVKMKEKGDIPEGYSVSREKKERFSLILESASTNQTSMYLCASSFPTGSNEKLFFGSGTQLSVL.